This passage covers 16 T cell receptor beta chains from one sample sequenced in a study of shared clonotypes between healthy human individuals. The method was immunoSEQ multiplex PCR; TCRdb's version includes in-frame clones alone and lacks a portion of them. This repertoire shows hundreds of thousands of clones, roughly 84% found once; its top ten account for around 15%. Material for sequencing was memory CD8+ T cells sorted from blood. The subset denotes: CD45RO+ cells pooled with CCR7-negative TemRA cells. These receptors originate from a man between 18 and 29 years old in good health.

This chain connects TRBV30 to TRBJ1-6; D gene unclear. The CDR3 extends over 12 amino acids. V lost 0 bases and J lost 12, with 9 bases in between. CDR1 GTSNPN and CDR2 SVGIG come from the germline V gene (reference sequence). DNA for the CDR3: TGTGCCTGGAGTGTACTAGGAATACCCCTCCACTTT. Its protein is CAWSVLGIPLHF.

The V gene is TRBV2, the J gene TRBJ2-3; D perhaps matches TRBD2 (5 bases). V was clipped by 5 bases and J by 2 bases, with 14 bases between them. CDR3 length: 15 residues. Germline assignment: CDR1 SNHLY and CDR2 FYNNEI. The CDR3 nucleotides read TGTGCCAGCAGTTACGACGGAGGTCCCACAGATACGCAGTATTTT. Encoded protein: CASSYDGGPTDTQYF.

The gene calls are TRBV7-9 and TRBJ1-4; D gene uncertain. Germline V CDR1 and CDR2: SEHNR, FQNEAQ (reference sequence). The V end lost 4 bases, the J end lost 7 bases, and 13 bases lay between the germline ends. The CDR3 extends over 14 amino acids. CDR3 DNA sequence: TGTGCCAGCAGCTCCGATGACACTTCTGAAAAACTGTTTTTT. Its translation: CASSSDDTSEKLFF.

V and J are TRBV5-8 and TRBJ1-2; D is ambiguous. There are 11 residues in the CDR3. Per germline, CDR1 SGHTS and CDR2 YDEGEE. Trimming took off 5 bases at V and 2 bases at J, with 4 bases between the two ends. CDR3 DNA: TGTGCCAGCAGTCCAAACTATGGCTACACCTTC. Protein product: CASSPNYGYTF.

V usage is TRBV29-1 and J usage is TRBJ1-2; TRBD1 is a possible D gene (5 bases). CDR1 is SQVTM and CDR2 is ANQGSEA in the germline V gene. The CDR3 contains 11 residues. V gave up 7 bases and J gave up 5 bases, with 11 bases separating them. CDR3 DNA: TGCAGCGCCAGGGCTGATTATGGCTACACCTTC. It specifies CSARADYGYTF.

The CDR3 here is CASSLWGWDYGYTF. CDR3 DNA sequence: TGTGCCAGCAGCTTGTGGGGCTGGGACTATGGCTACACCTTC. The J gene is TRBJ1-2, the V gene TRBV5-4; TRBD1 might be the D (5 bases). The CDR3 length is 14 residues. The V end lost 1 base, the J end lost 3 bases, and 10 bases lay between the germline ends. Looked up from germline, CDR1 is SGHNT and CDR2 is YYREEE (reference sequence).

Points on this clone: Since a far larger clone is one base different, this is likely a read error. The chain employs TRBV4-2 and TRBJ2-7, with 8 bases lining up with TRBD1. The J segment lost 3 bases and the V segment lost 4 bases, leaving 8 bases of the junction unmatched. CDR3 length: 15 residues. Germline CDR1 is LGHNA and CDR2 is YNFKEQ. CDR3 DNA: TGTGCCAGCAGCCCGACAGGGGCCGGGGACTACGAGCAGTACTTC. Its translation is CASSPTGAGDYEQYF.

The chain combines TRBV5-1 with TRBJ1-1, with D possibly TRBD1 on 6 matching bases. This CDR3 comprises 14 residues. Germline-derived CDR1 and CDR2 are SGHRS and YFSETQ. Deletions cut 0 bases from V and 11 bases from J, with 17 bases between. CDR3 sequence reads: CASSLAGESGQAFF. DNA of the CDR3: TGCGCCAGCAGCTTGGCCGGCGAATCAGGACAGGCTTTCTTT. The variable domain in full, completed from reference TRBV5-1 and TRBJ1-1, reads KAGVTQTPRYLIKTRGQQVTLSCSPISGHRSVSWYQQTPGQGLQFLFEYFSETQRNKGNFPGRFSGRQFSNSRSEMNVSTLELGDSALYLCASSLAGESGQAFFGQGTRLTVV.

This sequence joins TRBV15 and TRBJ1-1, with a weak D call TRBD1 (5 bases). This CDR3 is built from 15 residues. V lost 3 bases and J lost 3, with 14 bases in between. CDR1 and CDR2 from the germline V gene are LNHNV and YYDKDF (reference sequence). CDR3 loop: CATSSYRLGDTEAFF. The CDR3 DNA is TGTGCCACCAGCAGCTACAGGCTGGGGGACACTGAAGCTTTCTTT.

The rearrangement links TRBV20-1 to TRBJ2-5; D is unclear. Trimming removed 1 base from V and 10 bases from J, with 10 bases in between. Germline CDR1 reads DFQATT; CDR2 reads SNEGSKA (reference sequence). CDR3 size: 11 residues. Here the CDR3 reads CSARALSLQYF. As DNA, the CDR3 is TGCAGTGCTAGAGCCCTCTCCCTCCAGTACTTC.

The chain employs TRBV7-8 and TRBJ2-5; 9 nucleotides agree with TRBD1. Unmatched junction bases numbered 8, after V lost 1 base and J lost 5 bases. Looked up from germline, CDR1 is SGHVS and CDR2 is FQNEAQ. The length of the CDR3 is 16 residues. The chain's CDR3 is CASSLGTGVRAETQYF. Here the CDR3 DNA reads TGTGCCAGCAGCTTAGGGACAGGGGTAAGGGCCGAGACCCAGTACTTC.

The V call is TRBV9, the J call TRBJ2-1, with a weak D call TRBD1 (6 bases). V was shortened by 1 base and J by 0 bases, with 8 bases between the two germline ends. This CDR3 contains 15 residues. CDR1 and CDR2 (germline): SGDLS, YYNGEE. CDR3 region: CASSVTGSSYNEQFF. As DNA, the CDR3 is TGTGCCAGCAGCGTAACAGGGAGCTCCTACAATGAGCAGTTCTTC.

This clone was counted once. This chain connects TRBV5-1 to TRBJ2-7; 8 positions match TRBD1. The CDR3 length is 13 residues. The V and J ends lost 3 bases and 3 bases, in that order; junction bases with no gene match: 2. CDR1 and CDR2 from the germline V gene are SGHRS and YFSETQ. The CDR3 is CASSWTGFYEQYF. CDR3 coding DNA: TGCGCCAGCAGCTGGACAGGGTTCTACGAGCAGTACTTC.

The rearrangement joins TRBV2 to TRBJ2-5; 8 positions agree with TRBD1. With 8 bases clipped from V and 3 bases from J, the junction kept 5 bases outside the gene matches. The CDR3 spans 13 residues. CDR1 and CDR2 from the germline V gene are SNHLY and FYNNEI. DNA for the CDR3: TGTGCCAGCCTTGAGACAGGGGAAGAGACCCAGTACTTC. Its protein product is CASLETGEETQYF.

The rearrangement joins TRBV12-1 to TRBJ2-6; TRBD1, as called in the table, went unchecked against the DNA. TRBV12-1 is a pseudogene. This CDR3 spans 18 amino acids. The CDR3 loop reads CASSRKHVGQSRANVLTF. CDR3 coding DNA: TGTGCCAGCAGCCGGAAGCATGTAGGACAAAGTCGGGCCAACGTCCTGACTTTC.

The rearrangement uses TRBV27 and TRBJ2-3, with 8 bases that match TRBD1. The V gene's germline CDR1 is MNHEY and CDR2 SMNVEV (reference sequence). CDR3 size: 17 residues. Germline trimming cut 0 bases from V and 9 bases from J; bases unmatched to any gene: 14. CDR3: CASSLSPGTGPRLTQYF. CDR3 nucleotide sequence: TGTGCCAGCAGTTTATCCCCAGGGACAGGTCCCCGGTTAACGCAGTATTTT.